This passage covers 19 T cell receptor beta chains from one sample sequenced in a study of patients and donors after allogeneic stem cell transplantation (dated by TCRdb to the early 2020s). Libraries were constructed by RT-PCR. TCRdb records NextSeq 550 as the sequencer. Using fastp at Q25 and MiXCR, TCRdb reprocessed the public reads and kept productive beta chains. Each CDR3 protein appears once, grouped with its most common genes and DNA. The sample table contains about 200,000 distinct CDR3 sequences; only one count was recorded for more than 35% of them. The ten largest make up approximately 32% of the sample. Specimen: blood, either unsorted or a sorted T cell fraction (not recorded which). The receptors were gathered from a human donor who was either an allogeneic HSCT recipient or a stem cell or donor lymphocyte infusion donor (not recorded which). It is not recorded whose cells these are; they may come from a transplant donor.

Points on this clonotype: The junction shows a germline mismatch at one end, possibly a read error. The chain employs TRBV5-6 and TRBJ1-1, with 11 bases aligning to TRBD1. The CDR3 consists of 11 residues. Germline V lookup: CDR1 SGHDT, CDR2 YYEEEE. CDR3 sequence reads: CASSSGTGGNF. Written as DNA, the CDR3 is TGTGCCAGCAGCTCCGGGACAGGGGGTAACTTT.

The sample holds a few counts of this clonotype. This chain uses TRBV12-3 or TRBV12-4 with TRBJ1-5, with D maybe TRBD1 (5 bases). Trimming cost V 5 bases and J 2 bases, with 13 bases left between them. The length of the CDR3 is 15 residues. CDR3 in amino acids: CASSVYGGGNQPQHF. The CDR3 DNA follows: TGTGCCAGCAGTGTCTACGGGGGGGGCAATCAGCCCCAGCATTTT.

This clonotype was recorded a few times. The chain has TRBV6-2 or TRBV6-3 and TRBJ2-3; 11 bases agree with TRBD2. The V and J ends lost 5 bases and 2 bases, in that order; junction bases with no gene match: 6. The CDR3 runs 16 residues. Germline values: CDR1 MNHEY, CDR2 SVGEGT. The DNA of the CDR3 is TGTGCCAGCAGTGCAAGACTAGCGGGGAACACAGATACGCAGTATTTT. Protein sequence: CASSARLAGNTDTQYF.

This clonotype was seen more than once but under ten times. This rearrangement joins TRBV4-2 to TRBJ1-1, with D tentatively TRBD1 (6 bases). The CDR3 extends over 14 amino acids. Germline loops: CDR1 LGHNA, CDR2 YNFKEQ. V was trimmed by 1 base and J by 11 bases, leaving 17 bases between them. CDR3 sequence: CASSQGGQALGAFF. The CDR3, as DNA: TGTGCCAGCAGCCAAGGGGGACAAGCCTTAGGGGCTTTCTTT.

V is TRBV13 and J is TRBJ1-1, with 8 bases matching TRBD1. In germline, CDR1 is PRHDT, CDR2 FYEKMQ (reference sequence). Trimming cost V 0 bases and J 2 bases; bases outside gene matches: 2. The CDR3 has 15 amino acids. The chain's CDR3 is CASSLGGQGNTEAFF. CDR3 coding DNA: TGTGCCAGCAGCTTAGGTGGACAGGGTAACACTGAAGCTTTCTTT. Variable domain in full (rest from reference TRBV13 and TRBJ1-1): AAGVIQSPRHLIKEKRETATLKCYPIPRHDTVYWYQQGPGQDPQFLISFYEKMQSDKGSIPDRFSAQQFSDYHSELNMSSLELGDSALYFCASSLGGQGNTEAFFGQGTRLTVV.

V is TRBV3-1 and J is TRBJ1-2, with TRBD1 identical over 7 bases. The ends lost 2 bases at V and 2 bases at J; junction bases unmatched: 2. The CDR3 extends over 14 amino acids. The germline gives CDR1 LGHDT, CDR2 YNNKEL (reference sequence). CDR3 sequence reads: CASSQPGQNYGYTF. In nucleotides, the CDR3 is TGTGCCAGCAGCCAACCGGGACAGAACTATGGCTACACCTTC.

This clonotype was counted between two and nine times. The V and J genes are TRBV7-9 and TRBJ1-1; maybe TRBD1 (5 bases). The CDR3 is 13 residues long. Germline values: CDR1 SEHNR, CDR2 FQNEAQ (reference sequence). Trimming took 8 bases from V and 6 from J, leaving 16 bases between them. CDR3 region: CASYGTPLSEAFF. As DNA, the CDR3 is TGTGCCAGCTACGGGACTCCGTTGTCTGAAGCTTTCTTT.

The chain couples TRBV30 to TRBJ1-2; D is possibly TRBD1 (5 bases). This CDR3 has 13 residues. V lost 4 bases and J lost 4, with 13 bases in between. Germline V CDR1 and CDR2: GTSNPN, SVGIG (reference sequence). CDR3 residues: CAWTEGQLYGYTF. The CDR3 DNA follows: TGTGCCTGGACTGAGGGGCAGCTCTATGGCTACACCTTC.

J is TRBJ2-1 and V is TRBV29-1; no definite D call. Germline CDR1 SQVTM, CDR2 ANQGSEA. V lost 1 base and J 0 bases, leaving 10 bases between the germline ends. This CDR3 is 15 amino acids long. CDR3 protein: CSVEVATTSYNEQFF. The CDR3 DNA is TGCAGCGTTGAAGTGGCCACTACCTCCTACAATGAGCAGTTCTTC.

This chain links TRBV6-2 or TRBV6-3 with TRBJ1-1, with 8 nucleotides matching TRBD1. Germline V lookup: CDR1 MNHEY, CDR2 SVGEGT. CDR3 size: 14 residues. The trim removed 7 bases at V and 2 bases at J, leaving 6 bases unmatched. The CDR3 sequence: CASNLQGANTEAFF. CDR3 coding DNA: TGTGCCAGCAATCTCCAGGGGGCAAACACTGAAGCTTTCTTT.

This sequence joins TRBV2 and TRBJ1-2; D is perhaps TRBD1 (6 bases). The CDR3 covers 16 residues. CDR1 and CDR2 (germline): SNHLY, FYNNEI. Trimming stripped 7 bases from V and 8 bases from J, with 26 bases between. The CDR3 loop reads CASTQTFGTRLAGYTF. Here the CDR3 DNA reads TGTGCCAGCACCCAAACCTTCGGGACAAGGTTGGCCGGCTACACCTTC.

This clonotype has only a few counts. The chain has TRBV5-1 and TRBJ2-5; D is ambiguous. Germline V gene data show CDR1 as SGHRS and CDR2 as YFSETQ. Trimming left V 3 bases short and J 0 bases short, with 3 bases between. The CDR3 is 12 amino acids. CDR3 sequence reads: CASSWDQETQYF. The DNA for the CDR3 is TGCGCCAGCAGCTGGGACCAAGAGACCCAGTACTTC. The entire variable domain, with the rest obtained from reference TRBV5-1 and TRBJ2-5, is as follows: KAGVTQTPRYLIKTRGQQVTLSCSPISGHRSVSWYQQTPGQGLQFLFEYFSETQRNKGNFPGRFSGRQFSNSRSEMNVSTLELGDSALYLCASSWDQETQYFGPGTRLLVL.

This clonotype was detected only once. V and J are TRBV7-2 and TRBJ2-3; 9 nucleotides line up with TRBD1. Germline V CDR1 and CDR2: SGHTA, FQGNSA. This CDR3 has 14 residues. Unmatched junction bases numbered 6, after V lost 6 bases and J lost 5 bases. The CDR3 sequence: CASRERDREDTQYF. Written as DNA, the CDR3 is TGTGCCAGCAGGGAGAGGGACAGGGAAGATACGCAGTATTTT.

The J gene is TRBJ1-2, the V gene TRBV20-1, with a tentative D call TRBD1 (5 bases). Trimming took off 3 bases at V and 3 bases at J, with 5 bases between the two ends. Germline values: CDR1 DFQATT, CDR2 SNEGSKA (reference sequence). The CDR3 is made up of 11 amino acids. Here the CDR3 reads CSARGDYGYTF. The CDR3 nucleotides are TGCAGTGCTAGGGGGGACTATGGCTACACCTTC.

The CDR3 is CASSCVAPGERDTQYF. The DNA of the CDR3 is TGTGCCAGCTCCTGTGTAGCGCCGGGGGAGCGAGATACGCAGTATTTT. The chain employs TRBV7-9 and TRBJ2-3, with D possibly TRBD2 on 6 matching bases. V was shortened by 8 bases and J by 5 bases, with 23 bases between the two germline ends. CDR3 length: 16 residues. Germline V CDR1 and CDR2: SEHNR, FQNEAQ (reference sequence).

The rearrangement links TRBV19 to TRBJ2-7; D remains ambiguous. V dropped 3 bases and J dropped 6 bases, with 15 bases sitting between them. The CDR3 totals 14 residues. Per the germline V gene, CDR1 is LNHDA and CDR2 is SQIVND (reference sequence). In nucleotides, the CDR3 is TGTGCCAGTAGTATCACGGGTCCCCTGAGCGAGCAGTACTTC. Protein: CASSITGPLSEQYF.

This clonotype was picked up a small number of times. This chain links TRBV7-9 with TRBJ1-4; tentatively, D is TRBD1 (6 bases). The germline V gene encodes CDR1 SEHNR and CDR2 FQNEAQ (reference sequence). The length of the CDR3 is 15 residues. V dropped 3 bases and J dropped 4 bases, with 12 bases sitting between them. The CDR3 DNA is TGTGCCAGCAGCTTTCTGGGGGCGAATAATGAAAAACTGTTTTTT. Translated: CASSFLGANNEKLFF.

This chain connects TRBV28 to TRBJ2-1, with D unresolved. CDR1 is MDHEN, CDR2 SYDVKM, per germline. The CDR3 has 12 amino acids. The germline V and J ends were trimmed by 3 bases and 10 bases, with 10 bases remaining between them. CDR3 in amino acids: CASSFFSGEQFF. The DNA for the CDR3 is TGTGCCAGCAGTTTTTTCTCTGGGGAGCAGTTCTTC.

The genes are TRBV7-3 and TRBJ2-1; D gene ambiguous. The CDR3 contains 13 residues. Germline V lookup: CDR1 SGHTA, CDR2 FQGTGA. V was pared by 5 bases and J by 8 bases, with 13 bases between. The CDR3 is CASSRNSDYEQFF. CDR3 coding DNA: TGTGCCAGCAGCCGAAATAGTGATTATGAGCAGTTCTTC.